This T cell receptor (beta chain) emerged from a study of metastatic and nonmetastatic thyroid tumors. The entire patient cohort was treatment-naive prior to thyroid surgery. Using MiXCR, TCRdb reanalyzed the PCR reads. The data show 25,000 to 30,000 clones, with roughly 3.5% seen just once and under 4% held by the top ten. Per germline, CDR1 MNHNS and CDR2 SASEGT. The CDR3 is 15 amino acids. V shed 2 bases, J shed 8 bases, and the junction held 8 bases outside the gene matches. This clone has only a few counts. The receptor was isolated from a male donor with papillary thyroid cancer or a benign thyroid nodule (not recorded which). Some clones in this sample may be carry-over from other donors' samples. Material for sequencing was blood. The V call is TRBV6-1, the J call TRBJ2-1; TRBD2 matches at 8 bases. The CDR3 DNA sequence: TGTGCCAGCAGTGAATGGGCGGGGGGATCGTATGAGCAGTTCTTC. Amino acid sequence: CASSEWAGGSYEQFF.